This T cell receptor (beta chain) was profiled in a study of chemoradiotherapy in HPV16-positive cancers. Study summary: Two HPV16-positive patients' cells yielded candidate HPV-specific clones and common motifs. Study-wide points: For HPV16-positive patients, expanding HPV-responsive T cells associated with longer recurrence-free survival. Candidate HPV-specific clones and E7-related TCR motifs grew in tumor during treatment.

Trimming left V 5 bases short and J 0 bases short, with 13 bases between. CDR3 length: 15 amino acids. CDR1 is SGHNT, CDR2 YENEEA, per germline. As concerns this clone: Its antigen remains unidentified.

Here immunoSEQ multiplex PCR was the method, and the copy in TCRdb shows in-frame clones only, minus some. The sample yields fewer than 20,000 clones, approximately 88% seen once. This chain links TRBV11-3 with TRBJ2-5, with a possible D match to TRBD2 (6 bases). The sample in question was blood, obtained from a patient who underwent chemoradiotherapy. This receptor was identified in a human donor with HPV-associated anogenital cancer. The CDR3 loop reads CASSTSGQNQETQYF. CDR3 coding DNA: TGTGCCAGCAGCACCAGCGGGCAGAACCAAGAGACCCAGTACTTC. Full variable domain (outside the CDR3, taken from reference TRBV11-3 and TRBJ2-5): EAGVVQSPRYKIIEKKQPVAFWCNPISGHNTLYWYLQNLGQGPELLIRYENEEAVDDSQLPKDRFSAERLKGVDSTLKIQPAELGDSAVYLCASSTSGQNQETQYFGPGTRLLVL.